This TCR beta chain is from a study of T cell responses to AZD1222 COVID-19 vaccine. Both about-4-week and about-12-week second-dose recipients were combined. TCRdb's copy holds only in-frame clones and misses some; the assay was immunoSEQ multiplex PCR. In the table there are some 160,000 clones, 87% of which are singletons. Germline V gene sequence: CDR1 ENHRY, CDR2 SYGVKD. V lost 3 bases and J 1 base, leaving 9 bases between the germline ends. The CDR3 spans 14 residues. The starting material was peripheral blood, obtained 28 days after the second AZD1222 dose. The chain uses TRBV10-3 and TRBJ1-1; no firm D call. This clonotype originated in an adult who received the AZD1222 COVID-19 vaccine. The CDR3 protein is CAISEGRKNTEAFF. CDR3 sequence (DNA): TGTGCCATCAGTGAAGGAAGAAAGAACACTGAAGCTTTCTTT.